The sequence of this T cell receptor beta chain was determined in a study of T cell repertoires in cytomegalovirus infection. On the study more broadly: HLA-C-restricted CMV epitopes, recently identified, and well-studied HLA-B-restricted ones were used by the study. Signatures in public TCR beta sequences pointed to both CMV infection and matching HLA type. Study-level results: Cumulative public TCR beta family frequency identified carriers of CMV plus the relevant HLA. CMV-specific TCR beta clonotypes restricted by HLA-C dominated the ex vivo response.

Of note for this clonotype: Its antigen is still unknown.

TCRdb ran MiXCR on the reads and lists one entry per CDR3 protein. The data contain just under 500,000 distinct CDR3 sequences, roughly a third of them singletons. V dropped 2 bases and J dropped 3 bases, with 7 bases sitting between them. There are 13 residues in the CDR3. Per the germline V gene, CDR1 is MNHNS and CDR2 is SASEGT. The clonotype comes from a human donor in good health (CMV status not recorded). Some clones in this sample may be carry-over from other donors' samples. V is TRBV6-1 and J is TRBJ2-5; D is undetermined. Sequencing was performed on cultured PBMCs, taken from culture after CMV antigen stimulation. The CDR3 loop is CASSERQKETQYF. CDR3 in DNA: TGTGCCAGCAGTGAAAGGCAGAAAGAGACCCAGTACTTC.